Presented here are 26 T cell receptor beta chains from one specimen sequenced in a study of T cells expressing NK-cell markers. TCRdb re-called the 5' RACE reads and gives one entry per CDR3 protein, without DNA. The sample has 300,000 to 450,000 distinct CDR3 sequences. The sample taken for sequencing was blood T cells: a sorted CD56 or NKG2C T cell subset, CD4+ or CD8+ T cells, or bulk PBMC T cells (not recorded which). These receptor sequences come from a man aged 18-75 years in good health.

The gene calls are TRBV11-2 and TRBJ2-1; TCRdb proposes TRBD1, but this gene call is untestable without DNA. CDR3 length: 16 residues. CDR1 SGHAT and CDR2 FQNNGV come from the germline V gene. The chain's CDR3 is CASSLFSRAYYNEQFF.

V gene TRBV20-1 combines with J gene TRBJ2-1. The CDR3 length is 14 residues. Germline V gene sequence: CDR1 DFQATT, CDR2 SNEGSKA (reference sequence). The CDR3: CSARGLYHYNEQFF.

The chain's CDR3 is CSALWGQGSGELFF. This chain uses TRBV29-1 with TRBJ2-2; TCRdb indicates TRBD1, and absent DNA this call remains unverified. From germline, CDR1 is SQVTM and CDR2 ANQGSEA. The CDR3 consists of 14 residues.

This chain links TRBV14 with TRBJ1-1; absent DNA, TCRdb's TRBD1 call cannot be checked. Germline CDR1 is SGHDN and CDR2 is FVKESK. CDR3 size: 13 residues. CDR3 protein: CASRQGLNTEAFF.

The rearrangement links TRBV6-1 to TRBJ2-5. Germline values: CDR1 MNHNS, CDR2 SASEGT. The CDR3 is made up of 15 amino acids. CDR3 sequence: CASSEFWAFQETQYF.

The chain uses TRBV12-3 or TRBV12-4 and TRBJ1-1. The length of the CDR3 is 15 residues. CDR3 sequence: CASSLGFSMNTEAFF.

The rearrangement joins TRBV9 to TRBJ1-5; no DNA is available, so the TRBD1 call from TCRdb remains unchecked. The CDR3 covers 15 residues. The V gene's germline CDR1 is SGDLS and CDR2 YYNGEE. The CDR3 protein is CASSVGMGGNQPQHF.

The genes are TRBV30 and TRBJ2-3; TCRdb's D call, TRBD2, is unchecked because there is no DNA. Germline V gene data show CDR1 as GTSNPN and CDR2 as SVGIG (reference sequence). The CDR3 is 16 residues long. Here the CDR3 reads CAWSVLAGGITDTQYF. Combining the CDR3 with reference TRBV30 and TRBJ2-3 gives the whole variable domain SQTIHQWPATLVQPVGSPLSLECTVEGTSNPNLYWYRQAAGRGLQLLFYSVGIGQISSEVPQNLSASRPQDRQFILSSKKLLLSDSGFYLCAWSVLAGGITDTQYFGPGTRLTVL.

This chain joins TRBV12-3 or TRBV12-4 and TRBJ1-1; no DNA is available, so the TRBD1 call from TCRdb remains unchecked. This CDR3 has 13 residues. The CDR3 sequence is CASRDDSTTEAFF.

The gene calls are TRBV11-2 and TRBJ2-1; the D gene TCRdb calls, TRBD1, cannot be checked with no DNA. This CDR3 is built from 19 residues. From germline, CDR1 is SGHAT and CDR2 FQNNGV. The CDR3 loop is CASSSIVDTTLEYDSEQFF.

The V call is TRBV10-3, the J call TRBJ2-5; TCRdb's D call, TRBD2, is unchecked because there is no DNA. The CDR3 is 14 residues long. CDR1 and CDR2 from the germline V gene are ENHRY and SYGVKD. CDR3: CAISPGLAGETQYF.

V usage is TRBV5-1 and J usage is TRBJ1-6; there is no DNA to check the TCRdb D call of TRBD1. CDR1 is SGHRS and CDR2 is YFSETQ in the germline V gene. This CDR3 is 15 amino acids long. The chain's CDR3 is CASSGGGRGNSPLHF. Drawing the rest from reference TRBV5-1 and TRBJ1-6, the complete variable domain is KAGVTQTPRYLIKTRGQQVTLSCSPISGHRSVSWYQQTPGQGLQFLFEYFSETQRNKGNFPGRFSGRQFSNSRSEMNVSTLELGDSALYLCASSGGGRGNSPLHFGNGTRLTVT.

This chain uses TRBV6-1 with TRBJ2-2; the D call of TRBD2 rests on TCRdb alone, since no DNA is present to check it. Germline V gives CDR1 MNHNS, CDR2 SASEGT. This CDR3 comprises 17 residues. CDR3 sequence: CASSLDGDTRNTGELFF.

The rearrangement joins TRBV24-1 to TRBJ1-5; without DNA, the TCRdb call of TRBD1 cannot be checked. This CDR3 spans 17 amino acids. Germline V gene lookup returns CDR1 KGHDR and CDR2 SFDVKD. CDR3 residues: CATSDRASGQGSNAQHF.

V gene TRBV7-9 combines with J gene TRBJ1-1. The length of the CDR3 is 15 residues. Germline V gives CDR1 SEHNR, CDR2 FQNEAQ (reference sequence). The CDR3 here is CASSPRASRDTEAFF.

V is TRBV11-3 and J is TRBJ2-1; the TCRdb D gene call, TRBD1, has no DNA to confirm it. CDR3 size: 15 residues. Germline V gene lookup returns CDR1 SGHNT and CDR2 YENEEA. The CDR3: CASSLGPSKGNEQFF. The full variable domain, its missing parts supplied by reference TRBV11-3 and TRBJ2-1, is EAGVVQSPRYKIIEKKQPVAFWCNPISGHNTLYWYLQNLGQGPELLIRYENEEAVDDSQLPKDRFSAERLKGVDSTLKIQPAELGDSAVYLCASSLGPSKGNEQFFGPGTRLTVL.

The chain links TRBV5-1 to TRBJ1-1; TCRdb names TRBD1, which stays unverified in the absence of DNA. CDR3 length equals 13 residues. From germline, CDR1 is SGHRS and CDR2 YFSETQ. The CDR3 here is CASSREGQGKAFF. Full variable domain (outside the CDR3, taken from reference TRBV5-1 and TRBJ1-1): KAGVTQTPRYLIKTRGQQVTLSCSPISGHRSVSWYQQTPGQGLQFLFEYFSETQRNKGNFPGRFSGRQFSNSRSEMNVSTLELGDSALYLCASSREGQGKAFFGQGTRLTVV.

This chain links TRBV5-1 with TRBJ2-1; the D call of TRBD2 rests on TCRdb alone, since no DNA is present to check it. The CDR3 has 14 residues. Germline CDR1 is SGHRS and CDR2 is YFSETQ. The CDR3 region is CASSLGDGREEQFF.

This chain links TRBV3-1 with TRBJ2-1; the D call from TCRdb, TRBD1, cannot be confirmed without DNA. The germline gives CDR1 LGHDT, CDR2 YNNKEL (reference sequence). This CDR3 region has 14 residues. This CDR3 reads CASSRAGGRGEQFF.

The chain carries TRBV11-2 and TRBJ2-5; lacking DNA, the TRBD1 call made by TCRdb goes unchecked. Per the germline V gene, CDR1 is SGHAT and CDR2 is FQNNGV. The CDR3 has 16 amino acids. The CDR3 reads CASSLRGDRYQETQYF.

This chain links TRBV27 with TRBJ2-4; TCRdb's D call, TRBD1, is unchecked because there is no DNA. There are 21 residues in the CDR3. CDR1 is MNHEY and CDR2 is SMNVEV in the germline V gene (reference sequence). The CDR3 here is CASSPLVHGTGGILAKNIQYF.

The chain links TRBV7-8 to TRBJ1-3; the TCRdb D gene call, TRBD1, has no DNA to confirm it. There are 17 residues in the CDR3. Germline-derived CDR1 and CDR2 are SGHVS and FQNEAQ. The CDR3 loop is CASSLTPRPSSGNTIYF.

J is TRBJ2-1 and V is TRBV11-2. In germline, CDR1 is SGHAT, CDR2 FQNNGV. The CDR3 consists of 14 residues. CDR3 sequence: CASTGFTPYNEQFF. Full variable domain (remainder filled in from reference TRBV11-2 and TRBJ2-1): EAGVAQSPRYKIIEKRQSVAFWCNPISGHATLYWYQQILGQGPKLLIQFQNNGVVDDSQLPKDRFSAERLKGVDSTLKIQPAKLEDSAVYLCASTGFTPYNEQFFGPGTRLTVL.

The V call is TRBV7-9, the J call TRBJ2-7; TCRdb indicates TRBD1, and absent DNA this call remains unverified. The V gene's germline CDR1 is SEHNR and CDR2 FQNEAQ (reference sequence). The length of the CDR3 is 15 residues. The CDR3 reads CASSVGQPRVYEQYF.

The chain carries TRBV20-1 and TRBJ2-3; TCRdb lists TRBD1, though no DNA is available to test this call. This CDR3 contains 15 residues. Germline V CDR1 and CDR2: DFQATT, SNEGSKA (reference sequence). The CDR3 is CSATPPSGGGNTQYF.

The gene calls are TRBV7-9 and TRBJ1-1. This CDR3 region has 13 residues. Germline CDR1 and CDR2: SEHNR and FQNEAQ (reference sequence). CDR3: CASSLGSLTEAFF.